This T cell receptor beta chain was captured by sequencing in a study of control samples from healthy donors and cancer patients. Profiling relied on immunoSEQ multiplex PCR, and the TCRdb table lists in-frame clones only, not all of them. The sample lists around 15,000 clones; approximately 87% were seen once. In germline, CDR1 is MNHEY, CDR2 SVGAGI. J was trimmed by 5 bases and V by 7 bases; bases with no gene match: 5. The CDR3 runs 14 residues. The sequence was collected from a woman aged 70-85 years with colorectal cancer. The source material was PBMCs. The V gene is TRBV6-5, the J gene TRBJ1-4; TRBD1 matches at 9 bases. The CDR3 loop reads CASTPDRGNEKLFF. CDR3 in DNA: TGTGCCAGCACCCCCGACAGGGGGAATGAAAAACTGTTTTTT.